The 6 T cell receptor beta chains reported below all come from one sample, sequenced in a study of T cell changes during pregnancy in multiple sclerosis. Using immunoSEQ multiplex PCR, the repertoire was profiled, and TCRdb retains in-frame clones only, with some absent. Here the sample spans fewer than 75,000 clones, more than 85% being singletons. The specimen comprised peripheral blood, sampled after pregnancy. All receptors derive from a female donor in good health, enrolled as a control in a pregnancy study.

The J gene is TRBJ2-5, the V gene TRBV7-9; TRBD2 might be the D (6 bases). The germline V and J ends were trimmed by 6 bases and 5 bases, with 19 bases remaining between them. The germline V gene encodes CDR1 SEHNR and CDR2 FQNEAQ (reference sequence). The CDR3 has 15 amino acids. The CDR3 reads CASSSTPTSWETQYF. The CDR3 nucleotides read TGTGCCAGCAGTTCAACCCCGACTAGTTGGGAGACCCAGTACTTC. The full variable domain, in which reference TRBV7-9 and TRBJ2-5 provide the parts outside the CDR3, is DTGVSQNPRHKITKRGQNVTFRCDPISEHNRLYWYRQTLGQGPEFLTYFQNEAQLEKSRLLSDRFSAERPKGSFSTLEIQRTEQGDSAMYLCASSSTPTSWETQYFGPGTRLLVL.

V is TRBV18 and J is TRBJ2-1, with TRBD1 identical over 7 bases. In germline, CDR1 is KGHSH, CDR2 LQKENI. This CDR3 spans 13 amino acids. V lost 4 bases to trimming and J lost 4 bases; unmatched junction nucleotides: 1. CDR3 loop: CASSRDSYNEQFF. Written as DNA, the CDR3 is TGTGCCAGCTCACGGGACAGTTACAATGAGCAGTTCTTC. Together with reference TRBV18 and TRBJ2-1, the CDR3 gives the full variable domain: NAGVMQNPRHLVRRRGQEARLRCSPMKGHSHVYWYRQLPEEGLKFMVYLQKENIIDESGMPKERFSAEFPKEGPSILRIQQVVRGDSAAYFCASSRDSYNEQFFGPGTRLTVL.

This sequence joins TRBV27 and TRBJ2-2; D is unclear. In germline, CDR1 is MNHEY, CDR2 SMNVEV (reference sequence). Trimming pared 4 bases from V and 0 bases from J, leaving 3 bases between. The CDR3 extends over 13 amino acids. The CDR3 sequence is CASSSTNTGELFF. CDR3 sequence (DNA): TGTGCCAGCAGTTCTACGAACACCGGGGAGCTGTTTTTT.

This chain uses TRBV15 with TRBJ1-5; D possibly corresponds to TRBD1 (5 bases). Germline V gene lookup returns CDR1 LNHNV and CDR2 YYDKDF (reference sequence). V lost 0 bases and J lost 2, with 14 bases in between. The CDR3 is 17 residues long. The CDR3, as DNA: TGTGCCACCAGCAGAGATCGCGGGGCGAGCGGCAATCAGCCCCAGCATTTT. Translation: CATSRDRGASGNQPQHF.

The chain is built from TRBV15 and TRBJ2-1; D is uncertain. Trimming removed 1 base from V and 7 bases from J, with 5 bases in between. From germline, CDR1 is LNHNV and CDR2 YYDKDF (reference sequence). CDR3 length equals 12 residues. In DNA form, the CDR3 reads TGTGCCACCAGCAGAGCCACTAATGAGCAGTTCTTC. It is translated as CATSRATNEQFF.

This clone was seen a few times. The chain carries TRBV28 and TRBJ2-7, with 7 bases fitting TRBD1. The ends lost 6 bases at V and 9 bases at J; junction bases unmatched: 8. The CDR3 spans 12 residues. The germline V gene has CDR1 MDHEN and CDR2 SYDVKM. CDR3: CASSLTGFGQYF. CDR3 nucleotides: TGTGCCAGCAGCCTGACAGGGTTTGGGCAGTACTTC. Looking up the rest from reference TRBV28 and TRBJ2-7 gives the full variable domain: DVKVTQSSRYLVKRTGEKVFLECVQDMDHENMFWYRQDPGLGLRLIYFSYDVKMKEKGDIPEGYSVSREKKERFSLILESASTNQTSMYLCASSLTGFGQYFGPGTRLTVT.